This T cell receptor (beta chain) was found in a study of beta chain features in type 1 diabetes. Expressed TCRB transcripts were sequenced, since all the RNA that had been isolated was reverse transcribed. Clones were sequenced by immunoSEQ multiplex PCR, and TCRdb holds only the in-frame ones, with some missing. This sample yields under 400,000 clones, of which over 9.5% are seen a single time; more than 0.015% belongs to the top ten. Germline-derived CDR1 and CDR2 are SGHTA and FQGNSA. The CDR3 sequence is 16 residues long. V lost 5 bases, J lost 0 bases, and 17 bases lay in between. This receptor was identified in a young man in good health. The chain recombines TRBV7-2 with TRBJ2-7, with TRBD1 as a possible D gene (6 bases). Sequences were obtained from naive CD4+ T cells from blood. The CDR3 reads CASSPSGQRSSYEQYF. As DNA, the CDR3 is TGTGCCAGCAGCCCTTCGGGACAACGGAGCTCCTACGAGCAGTACTTC.